Following are 6 T cell receptor beta chains from one sample sequenced in a study of Ad26.COV2.S vaccination and SARS-CoV-2 variants. The protocol was immunoSEQ multiplex PCR, while the TCRdb copy is restricted to in-frame clones and leaves out a portion. The data show around 450,000 clones, over 75% seen once. Treatment described: some 20 received Ad26.COV2.S at low or high dose, single or two shots; 5 received placebo; per-sample allocation not given. Sampling was done on day 63 after the first vaccine or placebo injection. This specimen consisted of peripheral blood, obtained in a trial of Ad26.COV2.S vaccine versus placebo. Receptors were obtained from a person aged 18-65 years who received the Ad26.COV2.S COVID-19 vaccine or a placebo.

The chain employs TRBV19 and TRBJ1-6; D call uncertain. Trimming took off 1 base at V and 10 bases at J, with 14 bases between the two ends. Germline V gives CDR1 LNHDA, CDR2 SQIVND (reference sequence). This CDR3 is built from 15 residues. CDR3 amino acids: CASSIGPGSRSPLHF. DNA of the CDR3: TGTGCCAGTAGTATAGGGCCCGGATCGCGGTCACCCCTCCACTTT. The full variable domain, in which reference TRBV19 and TRBJ1-6 provide the parts outside the CDR3, is DGGITQSPKYLFRKEGQNVTLSCEQNLNHDAMYWYRQDPGQGLRLIYYSQIVNDFQKGDIAEGYSVSREKKESFPLTVTSAQKNPTAFYLCASSIGPGSRSPLHFGNGTRLTVT.

The chain is built from TRBV28 and TRBJ1-3, with D hard to call. CDR3 size: 14 residues. The germline V gene has CDR1 MDHEN and CDR2 SYDVKM. Between the trimmed V and J ends, which lost 5 bases and 2 bases, there was a span of 10 bases. DNA of the CDR3: TGTGCCAGCAGTCGGCTTGGGGCTGGAAACACCATATATTTT. Its protein is CASSRLGAGNTIYF.

The rearrangement uses TRBV18 and TRBJ2-7; the D gene is possibly TRBD1 (6 bases). The CDR3 covers 16 residues. Germline V gene data show CDR1 as KGHSH and CDR2 as LQKENI. Trimming removed 1 base from V and 3 bases from J, with 16 bases in between. In nucleotides, the CDR3 is TGTGCCAGCTCACCACAATTGGGGCAGGGGCACTACGAGCAGTACTTC. Amino acids: CASSPQLGQGHYEQYF.

The rearrangement joins TRBV5-4 to TRBJ2-5, with 11 positions matching TRBD2. V was pared by 4 bases and J by 5 bases, with 7 bases of the junction left unmatched. Germline CDR1 reads SGHNT; CDR2 reads YYREEE (reference sequence). The CDR3 is made up of 15 amino acids. This CDR3 reads CASSRGTSGPETQYF. The CDR3 coding sequence is TGTGCCAGCAGCCGAGGGACTAGCGGTCCGGAGACCCAGTACTTC.

V is TRBV7-9 and J is TRBJ2-2; TRBD1 matches 11 bases. The CDR3 has 16 amino acids. Germline-derived CDR1 and CDR2 are SEHNR and FQNEAQ (reference sequence). Losses at the gene ends were 5 bases for V and 3 bases for J; bases not matched to a gene: 5. For the CDR3, the DNA is TGTGCCAGCAGCCCGCCGGGACAGGGGGACACCGGGGAGCTGTTTTTT. Encoded protein: CASSPPGQGDTGELFF.

This chain joins TRBV7-2 and TRBJ2-1; TRBD2 matches at 7 bases. The V gene's germline CDR1 is SGHTA and CDR2 FQGNSA. The CDR3 extends over 16 amino acids. V lost 1 base and J lost 0; bases outside the gene matches: 3. The CDR3 is CASSLVGGGSYNEQFF. Written as DNA, the CDR3 is TGTGCCAGCAGCTTAGTGGGGGGGGGCTCCTACAATGAGCAGTTCTTC.